The TCR beta chain described here comes from a study of glioma-infiltrating T cells after dendritic cell vaccination. At the level of the study: Samples are from glioblastoma patients in Phase I and II dendritic cell vaccine trials. The vaccine used monocyte-derived dendritic cells pulsed overnight with autologous tumor lysate. Findings and limits, study-wide: Longer survival after dendritic cell vaccination followed higher pretreatment TIL content.

Fresh-frozen tumor tissue and more than two years of survival data were available for all. V lost 11 bases and J lost 5; bases outside the gene matches: 12. This CDR3 has 14 residues. Germline assignment: CDR1 SNHLY and CDR2 FYNNEI. For this clone: The target antigen is unknown.

Here immunoSEQ multiplex PCR was the method, and the copy in TCRdb shows in-frame clones only, minus some. The sample consists of about 82,000 clones, roughly 90% of them appearing once. The V and J genes are TRBV2 and TRBJ1-2, with 9 bases matching TRBD1. The clonotype originates from a human donor with glioblastoma. The sequences come from blood, collected before dendritic cell vaccination. The CDR3 coding sequence is TGTGCCGGGGGCCCGGGACAGGGAGGTTATGGCTACACCTTC. Residues: CAGGPGQGGYGYTF. The full variable domain, in which reference TRBV2 and TRBJ1-2 provide the parts outside the CDR3, is EPEVTQTPSHQVTQMGQEVILRCVPISNHLYFYWYRQILGQKVEFLVSFYNNEISEKSEIFDDQFSVERPDGSNFTLKIRSTKLEDSAMYFCAGGPGQGGYGYTFGSGTRLTVV.